The rows below give T cell receptor beta chains drawn from one sample of a study of tumor-infiltrating lymphocytes in primary liver carcinoma. TCRdb re-analysed the multiplex PCR reads in MiXCR, keeping a single row per CDR3 protein. The repertoire includes about 330,000 distinct CDR3 sequences, about 65% of them detected once, and about 6% sits in the top ten. Sequencing input: peripheral blood. Source of these receptors: a man in his forties with primary liver carcinoma and hepatitis B virus infection. The CDR3 runs from the conserved cysteine through the conserved F or W. A D gene is named only where the DNA matches it firmly. Size is stated for part of the rows, as once, few or many counts, or as a class when the clone is expanded.

J gene,D gene,V gene,clone size,CDR3 protein,CDR3 DNA
TRBJ2-1,TRBD2,TRBV6-6,few,CASSYATSTDGEQFF,TGTGCCAGCAGTTACGCGACTAGCACCGACGGTGAGCAGTTCTTC
TRBJ1-1,TRBD1,TRBV11-1,NA,CANSSQGGGTEAFF,TGTGCAAACAGCTCACAGGGGGGTGGCACTGAAGCTTTCTTT
TRBJ2-5,TRBD1,TRBV25-1,NA,CASRHRGETQYF,TGTGCCAGCAGACACAGGGGGGAGACCCAGTACTTC
TRBJ2-1,NA,TRBV6-1,once,CTSSEWWQGTYNEQFF,TGTACCAGCAGTGAATGGTGGCAGGGGACCTACAATGAGCAATTCTTC
TRBJ2-1,NA,TRBV11-2,NA,CASSLGGEKFF,TGTGCCAGCAGCTTAGGGGGTGAGAAGTTCTTC
TRBJ2-5,TRBD1,TRBV29-1,many,CSARSGQGRETQYF,TGCAGCGCGAGGTCCGGACAGGGCCGAGAGACCCAGTACTTC
TRBJ2-1,NA,TRBV29-1,NA,CSVQGRRSYNEQFF,TGCAGCGTTCAGGGGAGGCGATCCTACAATGAGCAGTTCTTC
TRBJ2-7,NA,TRBV11-1,NA,CASSSSPDISYEQYF,TGTGCCAGCAGCTCATCCCCCGACATCTCCTACGAGCAGTACTTC
TRBJ2-1,NA,TRBV5-4,NA,CASSLGRGAHNEQFF,TGTGCCAGCAGCTTGGGTAGGGGCGCCCACAATGAGCAGTTCTTC
TRBJ1-1,TRBD1,TRBV18,NA,CASSPRSGQGNTEAFF,TGTGCCAGCTCACCACGGTCGGGACAGGGTAACACTGAAGCTTTCTTT
TRBJ2-3,NA,TRBV13,NA,CAGSLGSGTSTDTPYF,TGTGCCGGCAGCTTAGGTAGCGGTACTAGCACAGATACGCCGTATTTT
TRBJ2-7,NA,TRBV6-6,NA,CASSYLGGSSYEQYF,TGTGCCAGCAGTTACCTAGGTGGGTCTAGCTACGAGCAGTACTTC
TRBJ2-1,TRBD2,TRBV12-3/TRBV12-4,NA,CASSVTSGSSVEQFF,TGTGCCAGCAGTGTGACTAGCGGGAGCAGTGTTGAGCAGTTCTTC
TRBJ2-5,NA,TRBV5-1,few,CASSLVQGQETQYF,TGCGCCAGCAGCTTGGTCCAGGGCCAAGAGACCCAGTACTTC
TRBJ2-1,TRBD2,TRBV5-1,NA,CTSSPTTSGSSYNEQFF,TGCACCAGCAGCCCGACTACTAGCGGTAGCTCCTACAATGAGCAGTTCTTC
TRBJ1-2,NA,TRBV28,few,CASSSAGFGYTF,TGTGCCAGCAGTTCCGCCGGTTTTGGCTACACCTTC
TRBJ2-1,TRBD2,TRBV6-1,many,CASSALAGGISYNEQFF,TGTGCCAGCAGTGCCCTAGCGGGAGGGATCTCCTACAATGAGCAGTTCTTC